The T cell receptor beta chain described here comes from a study of T cells after yellow fever vaccination. Study background: SMART-Seq v4 Ultra Low Input prepared the low-cell-number fractions. Study-level points and caveats: Post-booster repertoires again held most primary-vaccination clones (around 95% CD4, roughly 88% CD8). Clonotypes found in both CD4 and CD8 compartments made up a small share.

The CDR3 has 17 residues. The V gene's germline CDR1 is SGHNT and CDR2 YYREEE (reference sequence). V gave up 9 bases and J gave up 2 bases; unmatched junction bases: 17. TCR cDNA was made by 5'RACE template switching, adding a universal primer site and UMIs. MiXCR, applied by TCRdb to the 5' RACE reads, yields one record per CDR3 protein. The sample records some 560,000 distinct CDR3 sequences, roughly 21% being singletons. For this clonotype: Antigen specificity is unknown.

The TCR was taken from a man younger than 45 who received the YFV17D yellow fever vaccine. The sample in question was PBMCs, obtained 15 days after the yellow fever booster vaccination. The V gene is TRBV5-4, the J gene TRBJ2-1; 7 bases match TRBD1. CDR3 loop: CAIGLVGDRVTYNEQFF. The CDR3 DNA reads as TGTGCCATCGGCTTGGTGGGAGACAGGGTCACCTACAATGAGCAGTTCTTC.